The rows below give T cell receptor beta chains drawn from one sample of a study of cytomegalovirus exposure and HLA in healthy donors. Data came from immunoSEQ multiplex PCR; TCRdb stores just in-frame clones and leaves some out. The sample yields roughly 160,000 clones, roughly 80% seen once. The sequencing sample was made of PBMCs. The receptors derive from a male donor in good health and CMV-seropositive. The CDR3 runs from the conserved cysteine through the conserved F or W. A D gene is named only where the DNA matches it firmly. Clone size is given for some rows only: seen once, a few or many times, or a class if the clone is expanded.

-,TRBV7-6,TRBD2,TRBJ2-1,TGTGCCAGCAGCTTAACGGGACTAGCGGGAGCGACTTTTGAGCAGTTCTTC,CASSLTGLAGATFEQFF
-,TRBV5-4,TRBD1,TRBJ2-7,TGTGCCAGCAGCTTCCCGGACAGGGGAGAGCAGTACTTC,CASSFPDRGEQYF
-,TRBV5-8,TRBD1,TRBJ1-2,TGTGCCAGCAGCTCGACAGGGGGAAGCACCTTC,CASSSTGGSTF
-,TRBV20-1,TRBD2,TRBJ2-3,TGCAGTGCTAGTCGAAGCGGGAGACAGTATTTT,CSASRSGRQYF
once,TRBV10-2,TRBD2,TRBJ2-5,TGCGCCAGCAGTGTGCGGGGGACCCAAGAGACCCAGTACTTC,CASSVRGTQETQYF
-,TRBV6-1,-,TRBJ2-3,TGTGCCAGCGGTGGACGGGTACCAGATACGCAGTATTTT,CASGGRVPDTQYF
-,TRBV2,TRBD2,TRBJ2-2,TGTGCCAGCAGTGCCGGACTAGCGGGGGGGTGGGACGGGGAGCTGTTTTTT,CASSAGLAGGWDGELFF
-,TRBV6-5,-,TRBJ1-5,TGTGCCAGCAGTCCCGACAGGAGCAATCAGCCCCAGCATTTT,CASSPDRSNQPQHF
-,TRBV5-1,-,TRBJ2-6,TGCGCCAGCAGCTCGTTGCAGGTCTCTGGGGCCAACGGCCTGACTTTC,CASSSLQVSGANGLTF
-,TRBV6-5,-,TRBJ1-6,TGTGCCAGTAAAAGGGGAATCGAGAATTCACCCCTCCACTTT,CASKRGIENSPLHF
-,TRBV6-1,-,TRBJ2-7,TGTGCCAGCATTTTGCAGGGAGGTATCTACGAGCAGTACTTC,CASILQGGIYEQYF
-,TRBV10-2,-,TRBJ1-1,TGCGCCAGCAGTGAGAGGGGACAATTGGCTTTCTTT,CASSERGQLAFF
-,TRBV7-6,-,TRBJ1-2,TGTGCCAGCAGCTTCTCAGGGGAAGCTAACTATGGCTACACCTTC,CASSFSGEANYGYTF
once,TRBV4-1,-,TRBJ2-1,TGCGCCAGCAGCTTCATAGGGGGGGATGAGCAGTTCTTC,CASSFIGGDEQFF
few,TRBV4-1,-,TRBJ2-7,TGCGCCAGCAGCCAAGGCCCAGGGGACTACGAGCAGTACTTC,CASSQGPGDYEQYF
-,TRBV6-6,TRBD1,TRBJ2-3,TGTGCCAGCAACGGACAGGGGGCACATACGCAGTATTTT,CASNGQGAHTQYF